These T cell receptor beta chains were read from a single sample in a study of human T cells and chemical hapten exposure. TCRdb re-called the RACE reads through MiXCR, storing one row per CDR3 protein. The sample has under 100,000 distinct CDR3 sequences; about 10% are singletons. Specimen: whole blood, collected in connection with sensitization to the hapten diphenylcyclopropenone (DPC). All receptors derive from a woman aged 40-49 years with alopecia areata. Some clones in this sample may be carry-over from other donors' samples. Both conserved end residues are part of each CDR3. The order of the fields is clone size, V gene, D gene, J gene, CDR3 DNA, CDR3 protein. A D gene is named only where the DNA matches it firmly. Clone size is shown for a subset of rows, as once, few, many or a class of expanded clone.

>-|TRBV5-6|-|TRBJ1-1
TGTGCCAGCAGCTTCTGGGTTTACACTGAAGCTTTCTTT
CASSFWVYTEAFF
>-|TRBV12-3/TRBV12-4|TRBD2|TRBJ2-1
TGTGCCAGCAGTCCGCGAGCGGGAGACGGTGAGCAGTTCTTC
CASSPRAGDGEQFF
>many|TRBV29-1|TRBD2|TRBJ2-7
TGCAGCCTAGCGGGCCCGTGCCCAGAGCAGTACTTC
CSLAGPCPEQYF
>many|TRBV7-6|-|TRBJ1-5
TGTGCCAGCAGCGTGGTCGGTCGGAATCAGCCCCAGCATTTT
CASSVVGRNQPQHF
>-|TRBV29-1|TRBD2|TRBJ2-5
TGCAGCGTTAGGCGGGAGGGCCGAGAGACCCAGTACTTC
CSVRREGRETQYF
>-|TRBV5-4|TRBD2|TRBJ2-7
TGTGTCAGCAGCTCTCAGCGGGAGGGAGACCACGAGCAGTACTTC
CVSSSQREGDHEQYF
>few|TRBV12-3/TRBV12-4|TRBD1|TRBJ2-7
TGTGCCAGCAGAAAAAACACGGGACAGCGCTACGAGCAGTACTTC
CASRKNTGQRYEQYF
>many|TRBV7-9|TRBD2|TRBJ2-5
TGTGCCAGCAGCGCCTCAACTAGCGGGCTTTTACGAGAGACCCAGTACTTC
CASSASTSGLLRETQYF
>-|TRBV20-1|-|TRBJ1-6
TGCAGTGCTAGGGACCTCTTTGGCACAGGCAGGGGAGGTTTCGGTTCACCCCTCCACTTT
CSARDLFGTGRGGFGSPLHF
>-|TRBV9|-|TRBJ1-3
TGTGCCAGCAGCGGAAATACTAACTCTGGAAACACCATATATTTT
CASSGNTNSGNTIYF
>-|TRBV7-6|TRBD2|TRBJ2-5
TGTGCCAGCAGTTTTACTAGCGGGGTCCAAGAGACCCAGTACTTC
CASSFTSGVQETQYF
>many|TRBV6-5|TRBD1|TRBJ1-2
TGTGCCGCCGGGACAGGGCTCTATGGCTACACCTTC
CAAGTGLYGYTF
>few|TRBV7-2|-|TRBJ1-5
TGTGCCAGCAGCTTATACCCCCCAGGGTTGGGGGAGCCCCAGCATTTT
CASSLYPPGLGEPQHF
>-|TRBV18|TRBD1|TRBJ1-2
TGTGCCAGCTCCCAGGGACAGCTCTATAGCTACACCTTC
CASSQGQLYSYTF
>many|TRBV7-2|-|TRBJ2-7
TGTGCCAGCAGCGTAGGCACGTCGGGGACCTACGAGCAGTACTTC
CASSVGTSGTYEQYF
>few|TRBV10-2|-|TRBJ2-7
TGCGCCAGCAGGCAGGGCGAATACGAGCAGTACTTC
CASRQGEYEQYF
>-|TRBV7-9|-|TRBJ1-5
TGTGCCAGCAGCTTCCGGGAGGGCAATCAGCCCCAGCATTTT
CASSFREGNQPQHF
>few|TRBV4-2|TRBD1|TRBJ2-3
TGTGCCAGCAGCCAAGATTCGAGGGGGCGCACAGATACGCAGTATTTT
CASSQDSRGRTDTQYF
>-|TRBV30|-|TRBJ1-4
TGTGCCTGGAGTGTGGGCAGAGGAAATGAAAAACTGTTTTTT
CAWSVGRGNEKLFF
>-|TRBV11-2|-|TRBJ2-1
TGTGCCAGCAGCTCCTACTCACGGGGGTCCCACAATGAGCAGTTCTTC
CASSSYSRGSHNEQFF
>-|TRBV7-2|-|TRBJ1-2
TGTGCCAGCAGCTTAGGGGGGCCAATGCGCTATGGCTACACCTTC
CASSLGGPMRYGYTF
>-|TRBV6-2/TRBV6-3|TRBD1|TRBJ2-3
TGTGCCAGCACCCTATTAGGACAGGGGGCAGAAGATACGCAGTATTTT
CASTLLGQGAEDTQYF
>-|TRBV19|-|TRBJ2-7
TGTGCCAGTAGTATGGGGGAAACCTACGAGCAGTACTTC
CASSMGETYEQYF
>many|TRBV12-3/TRBV12-4|TRBD2|TRBJ2-2
TGTGCCAGCAGTTTCGTAGCGGGAGCGAACACCGGGGAGCTGTTTTTT
CASSFVAGANTGELFF
>few|TRBV3-1|-|TRBJ2-7
TGTGCCAGCAGCCAGCGTGGCTCCTCCTACGAGCAGTACTTC
CASSQRGSSYEQYF
>many|TRBV11-2|TRBD1|TRBJ1-1
TGTGCCAGCAGCTTTGGGACAGGGTACACTGAAGCTTTCTTT
CASSFGTGYTEAFF
>many|TRBV7-2|TRBD2|TRBJ2-7
TGTGCCAGCAGCATTTCCGGGACTAGCGGGCCGTACGAGCAGTACTTC
CASSISGTSGPYEQYF
>-|TRBV20-1|-|TRBJ1-2
TGCAGTGCTAGTGGGCAGCTATTAATCTATGGCTACACCTTC
CSASGQLLIYGYTF
>-|TRBV9|-|TRBJ1-2
TGTGCCAGCAGCGTAGACAGGGATCGCTACACCTTC
CASSVDRDRYTF
>many|TRBV4-3|-|TRBJ2-3
TGCGCCAGCAGCCAAGACTTGGGGGGCACAGATACGCAGTATTTT
CASSQDLGGTDTQYF
>few|TRBV11-2|TRBD2|TRBJ2-4
TGTGCCAGCAGCCCCTGGACTAGCGGGAGTTACATTCAGTACTTC
CASSPWTSGSYIQYF
>few|TRBV5-1|-|TRBJ2-7
TGCGCCAGCAGCTTAAGTAGCGGAGGGGTCGGCGAGCAGTACTTC
CASSLSSGGVGEQYF
>many|TRBV7-9|TRBD1|TRBJ1-1
TGTGCCAGCAGCTGGGACAGGGGACAGAACACTGAAGCTTTCTTT
CASSWDRGQNTEAFF
>many|TRBV7-3|-|TRBJ2-1
TGTGCCAGCAGCCCCCCTCCAAATGAGCAGTTCTTC
CASSPPPNEQFF
>many|TRBV20-1|-|TRBJ1-5
TGCAGTGCTTTCCCCGGGTCGGGCAGGCTCAATCAGCCCCAGCATTTT
CSAFPGSGRLNQPQHF
>many|TRBV20-1|TRBD1|TRBJ2-7
TGCAGTGCTAGTAATCGCGGGACAGGGGCCTACGAGCAGTACTTC
CSASNRGTGAYEQYF
>-|TRBV7-9|-|TRBJ1-2
TGTGCCAGCAGCTCCCCCTCTTTCCCAGATGGCTACACCTTC
CASSSPSFPDGYTF
>many|TRBV21-1|-|TRBJ1-1
TGTGCCAGCAGGCAGGGGGGGGACACTGAAGCTTTCTTT
CASRQGGDTEAFF